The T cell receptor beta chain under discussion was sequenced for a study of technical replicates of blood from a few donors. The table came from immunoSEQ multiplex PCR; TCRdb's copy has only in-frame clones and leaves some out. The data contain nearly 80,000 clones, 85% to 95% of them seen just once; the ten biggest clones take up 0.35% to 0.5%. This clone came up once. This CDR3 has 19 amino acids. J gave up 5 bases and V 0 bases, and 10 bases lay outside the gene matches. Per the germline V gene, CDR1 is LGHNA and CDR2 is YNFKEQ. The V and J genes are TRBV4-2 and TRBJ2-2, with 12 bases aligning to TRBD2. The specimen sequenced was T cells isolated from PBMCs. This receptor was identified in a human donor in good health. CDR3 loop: CASSQDPGLAGRGTGELFF. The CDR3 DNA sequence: TGTGCCAGCAGCCAAGATCCGGGACTAGCGGGTAGGGGTACCGGGGAGCTGTTTTTT.